These T cell receptor beta chains were read from a single sample in a study of HIV-infected patients and healthy controls. TCRdb fed the 5' RACE reads into MiXCR, producing one record per CDR3 protein. The sample includes 5,500 or so distinct CDR3 sequences, about 8.6% seen only once; the top ten take roughly 24%. Material: blood, obtained during antiretroviral therapy. Receptors were obtained from an adult with HIV infection. Each CDR3 is given with its conserved first and last residue.

v_gene: TRBV28; CDR3aa: CASTLRDYGYTF
v_gene: TRBV29-1; CDR3aa: CSVVAGGGSDTQYF
v_gene: TRBV12-3/TRBV12-4; CDR3aa: CASSRQAQGTGELFF
v_gene: TRBV18; CDR3aa: CASSLQSRGETQYF
v_gene: TRBV3-1; CDR3aa: CASSLAPGTSLGYEQFF
v_gene: TRBV29-1; CDR3aa: CSVDAGRDGYTF
v_gene: TRBV7-2; CDR3aa: CASSPDRVNEQYF
v_gene: TRBV5-4; CDR3aa: CASSPKGSPADTQYF
v_gene: TRBV6-5; CDR3aa: CASSLLDRNTEAFF
v_gene: TRBV27; CDR3aa: CATRLGANQPQHF
v_gene: TRBV4-1; CDR3aa: CASSLMTGFNQPQHF
v_gene: TRBV14; CDR3aa: CASSQKNARRQETQYF
v_gene: TRBV12-3/TRBV12-4; CDR3aa: CASGPLASGNTGELFF
v_gene: TRBV12-3/TRBV12-4; CDR3aa: CASSNRRSEQFF
v_gene: TRBV5-1; CDR3aa: CASSLTSGNSYEQYF
v_gene: TRBV7-2; CDR3aa: CASSLLPSSGNTIYF
v_gene: TRBV5-5; CDR3aa: CASTARQDTEAFF
v_gene: TRBV10-3; CDR3aa: CASSGTEGVETQYF
v_gene: TRBV7-2; CDR3aa: CASSSSGDTQYF
v_gene: TRBV5-1; CDR3aa: CASREQIYNSPLHF
v_gene: TRBV29-1; CDR3aa: CSVLLSRGYSYNEQFF
v_gene: TRBV12-3/TRBV12-4; CDR3aa: CASSSPQPLGQAAGSRKNIQYF
v_gene: TRBV28; CDR3aa: CASSLSVGVGTGGSLSYEQYF
v_gene: TRBV15; CDR3aa: CATSRGDPQGTGELFF
v_gene: TRBV28; CDR3aa: CASRPPDRREQFF
v_gene: TRBV3-2; CDR3aa: CASSLRQGAPPINEKLFF
v_gene: TRBV19; CDR3aa: CASSIVQGTSNQPQHF
v_gene: TRBV20-1; CDR3aa: CSARAPSNRGSYEQYF
v_gene: TRBV29-1; CDR3aa: CSVDSQEHGYTF
v_gene: TRBV4-1; CDR3aa: CASSQDQGAGGSDTQYF
v_gene: TRBV4-3; CDR3aa: CASSQDLGRNEQFF
v_gene: TRBV3-1; CDR3aa: CASSQATGPHEQYF
v_gene: TRBV6-5; CDR3aa: CASRTPGGSEQYF
v_gene: TRBV29-1; CDR3aa: CSVESRQGYEQYF
v_gene: TRBV4-3; CDR3aa: CASSQDLPDGGSNTGELFF
v_gene: TRBV6-6; CDR3aa: CASSSTRAYEQYF
v_gene: TRBV28; CDR3aa: CATYEHNTGELFF
v_gene: TRBV11-2; CDR3aa: CASSPGLRETQYF